Given below is one T cell receptor (beta chain) in context. Its antigen is not identified. The CDR3 extends over 15 amino acids. Trimming pared 2 bases from V and 3 bases from J, leaving 11 bases between. Germline assignment: CDR1 SGHRS and CDR2 YFSETQ. In the PCR, 60 Vbeta and 13 Jbeta primers were used. As originally analysed: About 10 million of 65 million to 95 million unique TCR beta chains were shared, per a later count. Libraries were prepared by immunoSEQ multiplex PCR; TCRdb keeps only in-frame clonotypes and omits some of them. That table is the source of V, J and clone size, and D and trimming were worked out from the DNA. The data show some 85,000 clones, with roughly 84% seen just once and around 2.3% held by the top ten. This sample is drawn from a study of cytomegalovirus exposure and HLA in healthy donors. Samples came from healthy bone marrow donors. Findings of the study overall: According to an earlier analysis, most TCR beta V segments yielded productive rearrangements about 90% or about 30% of the time. Some highly shared sequence variants likely arose as a pipeline artifact.

V usage is TRBV5-1 and J usage is TRBJ1-4; D perhaps matches TRBD1 (5 bases). The sequence was collected from a man aged 18 to 35 in good health and CMV-seronegative. The specimen sequenced was PBMCs. The CDR3 protein is CASSFTAGSNEKLFF. CDR3 nucleotide sequence: TGCGCCAGCAGCTTCACGGCAGGGTCTAATGAAAAACTGTTTTTT.